The T cell receptor (beta chain) described here comes from a study of regulatory T cells in long-lasting Graves disease. CDR3-region Arm-PCR and iRepertoire HTBI primers produced the TCR beta libraries. A single record per CDR3 protein comes from TCRdb applying MiXCR to the multiplex PCR reads. This table has a few hundred thousand distinct CDR3 sequences, over 15% appearing once. Findings and caveats of the study: Among persistent patients, a larger number of public clonotypes were shared (around 3,000) than among newly diagnosed patients (966).

This sample's time point: newly diagnosed GD, antithyroid drugs for less than 3 months. Generation of the TCR library employed RNA extracted from PBMCs. Details on this clonotype: The antigen is not known.

The CDR3 is 14 residues long. Germline CDR1 is SQVTM and CDR2 is ANQGSEA. V lost 7 bases, J lost 3 bases, and 10 bases stayed unmatched. This sample was shared with a second study, whose subject was T cells in Graves' hyperthyroidism and ophthalmopathy.

The sequence derives from a man between 40 and 49 years old with Graves disease. Here the sequenced sample was peripheral blood mononuclear cells (PBMCs), taken at new diagnosis, from a patient treated with antithyroid drugs. The genes are TRBV29-1 and TRBJ2-7, with TRBD1 matching over 9 bases. CDR3 protein: CSAVTGGPNYEQYF. DNA for the CDR3: TGCAGCGCCGTCACAGGGGGCCCAAACTACGAGCAGTACTTC.